This TCR beta chain comes out of a study of Tregs in tolerant kidney transplant recipients. With 4 bases clipped from V and 4 bases from J, the junction kept 7 bases outside the gene matches. Germline V gene sequence: CDR1 SGHRS, CDR2 YFSETQ. This CDR3 contains 14 residues. Sequencing was performed with immunoSEQ multiplex PCR; in TCRdb, only in-frame clones are kept and a portion is missing. The table includes roughly 250,000 clones, roughly four fifths detected once. CD4+CD25+CD127- Tregs, CD4+CD25- non-Tregs, CD4 and CD8 cells were sorted. In this sample, this clone turned up a few times. What it binds is not known. General study findings and limits: The most relevant donor-specific Treg TCRbeta repertoire apparently came from expansion with activated donor B cells. Validation in larger populations is needed because few patients were studied. This study did not directly address biological reproducibility.

The sequence came from a human donor in good health. The sequenced material came from CD4+ T cells from blood. The chain carries TRBV5-1 and TRBJ1-1, with 7 bases fitting TRBD1. The CDR3, as DNA: TGCGCCAGCAGCGCGACAGGGCTCGGCACTGAAGCTTTCTTT. It specifies CASSATGLGTEAFF.